This TCR beta chain was captured in a study of blood T cells in healthy people across ages. The CDR3 totals 14 residues. V shed 3 bases, J shed 1 base, and the junction held 4 bases outside the gene matches. Per the germline V gene, CDR1 is DFQATT and CDR2 is SNEGSKA (reference sequence). This clonotype was seen at least ten times. Its target is not known. Study-level points and caveats: Long-lived and aged donors differed, with more naive CD4+ cells and higher diversity in the long-lived. The unknown donor CMV status may have confounded expanded clonotype changes.

A sample-barcoded 5' primer and a J-beta primer mix were used in a second PCR of roughly 7 to 11 cycles. Every cDNA molecule bore a tag from a template-switch adaptor containing 12 random nucleotides. In TCRdb, the 5' RACE reads were re-called with MiXCR into one record per CDR3 protein. The sample holds 850,000 to 1,100,000 distinct CDR3 sequences; roughly two fifths are singletons and the top ten take around 13%. This clonotype was obtained from a man younger than 35 in good health. The sequenced material came from blood. The chain joins TRBV20-1 to TRBJ1-1, with 8 bases matching TRBD1. The DNA for the CDR3 is TGCAGTGCTAGGCGAGGACAGGGGAACACTGAAGCTTTCTTT. As protein: CSARRGQGNTEAFF.